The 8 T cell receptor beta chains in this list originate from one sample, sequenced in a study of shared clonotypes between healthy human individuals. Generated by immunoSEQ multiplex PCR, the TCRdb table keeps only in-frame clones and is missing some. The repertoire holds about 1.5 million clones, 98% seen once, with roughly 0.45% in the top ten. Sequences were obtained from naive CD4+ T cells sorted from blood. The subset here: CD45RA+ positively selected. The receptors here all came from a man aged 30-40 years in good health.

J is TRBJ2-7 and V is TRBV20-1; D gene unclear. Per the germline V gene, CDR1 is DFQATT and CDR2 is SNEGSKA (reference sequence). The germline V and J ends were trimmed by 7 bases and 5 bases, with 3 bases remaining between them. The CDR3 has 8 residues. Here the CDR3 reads CSGDEQYF. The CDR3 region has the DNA TGCAGTGGTGACGAGCAGTACTTC.

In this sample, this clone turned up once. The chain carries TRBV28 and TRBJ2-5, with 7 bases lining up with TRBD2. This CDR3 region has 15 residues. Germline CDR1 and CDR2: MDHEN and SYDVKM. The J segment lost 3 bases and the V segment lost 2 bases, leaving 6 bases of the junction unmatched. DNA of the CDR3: TGTGCCAGCAGTTTAGGCGGACTAGTCAAAGAGACCCAGTACTTC. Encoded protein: CASSLGGLVKETQYF.

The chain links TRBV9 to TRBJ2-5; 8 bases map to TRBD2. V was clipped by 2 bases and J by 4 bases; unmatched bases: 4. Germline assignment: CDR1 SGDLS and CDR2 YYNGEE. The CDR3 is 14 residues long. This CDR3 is CASSVTGGPETQYF. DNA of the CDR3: TGTGCCAGCAGCGTGACGGGAGGGCCAGAGACCCAGTACTTC.

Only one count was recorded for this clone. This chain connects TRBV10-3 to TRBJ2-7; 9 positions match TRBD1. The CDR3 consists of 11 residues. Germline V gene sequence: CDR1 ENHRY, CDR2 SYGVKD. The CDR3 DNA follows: TGTGCGTTGGGACAGGGCTCCGAGCAGTACTTC. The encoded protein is CALGQGSEQYF.

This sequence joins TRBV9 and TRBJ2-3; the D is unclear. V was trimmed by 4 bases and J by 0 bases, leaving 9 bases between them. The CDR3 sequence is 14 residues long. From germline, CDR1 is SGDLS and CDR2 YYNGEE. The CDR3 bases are TGTGCCAGCAGCACCAACCGTAGCACAGATACGCAGTATTTT. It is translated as CASSTNRSTDTQYF.

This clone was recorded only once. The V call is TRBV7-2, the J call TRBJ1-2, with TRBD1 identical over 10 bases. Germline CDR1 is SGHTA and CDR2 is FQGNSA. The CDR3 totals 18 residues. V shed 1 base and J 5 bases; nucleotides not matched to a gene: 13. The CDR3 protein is CASSLDIGDRGVLYGYTF. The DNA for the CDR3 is TGTGCCAGCAGCTTAGATATCGGGGACAGGGGAGTGTTGTATGGCTACACCTTC.

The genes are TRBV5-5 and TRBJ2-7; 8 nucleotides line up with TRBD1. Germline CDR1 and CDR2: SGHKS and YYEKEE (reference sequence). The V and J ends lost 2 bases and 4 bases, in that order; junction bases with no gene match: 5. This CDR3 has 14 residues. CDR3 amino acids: CASSLQGVKYEQYF. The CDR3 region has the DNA TGTGCCAGCAGCTTACAGGGGGTAAAGTACGAGCAGTACTTC.

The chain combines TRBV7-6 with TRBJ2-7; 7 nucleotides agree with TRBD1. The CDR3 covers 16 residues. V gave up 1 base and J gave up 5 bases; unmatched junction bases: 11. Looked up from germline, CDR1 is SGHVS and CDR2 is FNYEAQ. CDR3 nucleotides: TGTGCCAGCAGCTTAGTTGTGACAGGGAAAAGACACGAGCAGTACTTC. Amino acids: CASSLVVTGKRHEQYF.